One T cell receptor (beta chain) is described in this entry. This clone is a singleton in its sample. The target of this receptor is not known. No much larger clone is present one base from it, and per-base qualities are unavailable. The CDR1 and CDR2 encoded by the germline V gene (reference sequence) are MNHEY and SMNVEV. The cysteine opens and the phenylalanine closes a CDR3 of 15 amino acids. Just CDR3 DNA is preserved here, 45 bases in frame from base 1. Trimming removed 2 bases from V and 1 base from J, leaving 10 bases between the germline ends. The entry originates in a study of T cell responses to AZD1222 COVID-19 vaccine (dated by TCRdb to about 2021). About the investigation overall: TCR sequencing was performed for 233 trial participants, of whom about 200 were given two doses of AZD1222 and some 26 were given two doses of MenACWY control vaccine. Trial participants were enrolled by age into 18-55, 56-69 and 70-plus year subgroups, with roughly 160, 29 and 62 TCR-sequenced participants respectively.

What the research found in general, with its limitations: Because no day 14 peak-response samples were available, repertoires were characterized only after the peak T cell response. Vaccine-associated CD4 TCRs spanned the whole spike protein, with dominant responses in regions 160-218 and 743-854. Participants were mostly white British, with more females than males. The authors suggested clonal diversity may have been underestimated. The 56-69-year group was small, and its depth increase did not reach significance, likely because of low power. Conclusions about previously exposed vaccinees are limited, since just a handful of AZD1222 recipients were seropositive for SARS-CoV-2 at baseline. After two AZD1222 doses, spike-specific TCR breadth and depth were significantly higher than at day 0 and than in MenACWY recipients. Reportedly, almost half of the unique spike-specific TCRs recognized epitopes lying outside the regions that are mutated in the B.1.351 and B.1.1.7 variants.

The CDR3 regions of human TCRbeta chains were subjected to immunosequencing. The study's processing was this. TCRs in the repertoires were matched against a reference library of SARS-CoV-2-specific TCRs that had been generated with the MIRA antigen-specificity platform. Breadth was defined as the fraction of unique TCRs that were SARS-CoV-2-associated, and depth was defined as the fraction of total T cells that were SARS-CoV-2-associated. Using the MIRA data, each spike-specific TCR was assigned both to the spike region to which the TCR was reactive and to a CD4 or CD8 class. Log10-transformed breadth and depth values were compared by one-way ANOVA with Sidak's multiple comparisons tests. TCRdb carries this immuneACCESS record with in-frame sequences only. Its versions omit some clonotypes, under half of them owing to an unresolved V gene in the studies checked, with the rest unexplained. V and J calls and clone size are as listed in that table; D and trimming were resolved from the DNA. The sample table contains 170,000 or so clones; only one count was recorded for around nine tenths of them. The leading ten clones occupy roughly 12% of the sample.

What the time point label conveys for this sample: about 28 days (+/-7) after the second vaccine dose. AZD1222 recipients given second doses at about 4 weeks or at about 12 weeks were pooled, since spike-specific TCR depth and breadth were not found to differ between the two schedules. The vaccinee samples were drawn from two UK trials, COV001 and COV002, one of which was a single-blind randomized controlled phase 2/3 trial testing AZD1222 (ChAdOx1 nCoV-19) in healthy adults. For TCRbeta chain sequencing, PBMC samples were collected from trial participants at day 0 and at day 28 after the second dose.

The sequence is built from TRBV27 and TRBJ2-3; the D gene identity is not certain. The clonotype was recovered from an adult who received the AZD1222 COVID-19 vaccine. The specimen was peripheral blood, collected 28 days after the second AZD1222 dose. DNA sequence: TGTGCCAGCAGTTTAGGGGTCCCCCGCACAGATACGCAGTATTTT. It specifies CASSLGVPRTDTQYF.